The source of this T cell receptor beta chain is a study of blood T cell repertoires in COVID-19. Looking at the study overall: The samples span acute and convalescent COVID-19 from the United States, Italy and Spain. From T cells, B-cell-depleted T cells, or PBMCs came the material, which was cDNA or gDNA.

In the original processing: Reference gene primer amplification gave estimated nucleated cell counts. TCRdb's copy holds only in-frame clones and misses some; the assay was immunoSEQ multiplex PCR. V and J calls and clone size are copied from that table; D and trimming were computed from the DNA. The profile shows roughly 160,000 clones, about 87% of them singletons. Losses at the gene ends were 2 bases for V and 3 bases for J; bases not matched to a gene: 4. The CDR3 totals 15 residues. Germline V gene lookup returns CDR1 ENHRY and CDR2 SYGVKD. This chain links TRBV10-3 with TRBJ1-3; 7 bases line up with TRBD1. This TCR came from a man between 60 and 75 years old with acute or convalescent COVID-19. Sequencing input: peripheral blood. This chain's CDR3 is CAISERTGDGNTIYF. For the CDR3, the DNA is TGTGCCATCAGTGAGAGAACAGGGGATGGAAACACCATATATTTT.